This entry is about one T cell receptor (beta chain). V gave up 3 bases and J gave up 4 bases; unmatched junction bases: 8. Germline V gene sequence: CDR1 MDHEN, CDR2 SYDVKM. This CDR3 comprises 16 residues. The sample belongs to a study of blood T cells in healthy people across ages. It was with a sample-barcoded 5' primer and a J-beta primer mix that a second PCR of about 7 to 12 cycles was run. TCRdb called the 5' RACE reads again in MiXCR, with one record for every CDR3 protein. This table has about 1.8 million distinct CDR3 sequences, roughly 52% appearing once. The receptor was isolated from a woman aged 40 to 50 in good health. The V call is TRBV28, the J call TRBJ1-4; 7 bases fit TRBD1. Sequencing was done on a sample of blood. Written as DNA, the CDR3 is TGTGCCAGCAGTTTCCTAGGAGGGGGCCTTAATGAAAAACTGTTTTTT. It yields the protein CASSFLGGGLNEKLFF.